The present T cell receptor beta chain was sequenced within a study of blood T cell repertoires in COVID-19. About the study: Whether acute or convalescent, the COVID-19 samples came from the United States, Italy and Spain. PBMCs, B-cell-depleted T cells, or T cells were the source of the cDNA or gDNA that made up the material.

Looked up from germline, CDR1 is SNHLY and CDR2 is FYNNEI. V trimming: 4 bases; J trimming: 5 bases; junction bases outside the gene matches: 10. The CDR3 has 17 residues. Per the original methods: Nucleated cell counts were estimated from reference gene primer amplification. TCRdb's table, derived via immunoSEQ multiplex PCR, lists solely in-frame clones and lacks some. The D gene and trimming were derived from the DNA, and the V and J assignments and clone size from that table. The repertoire includes tens of thousands of clones, about nine tenths of them detected once, and about 30% sits in the top ten.

The TCR originated in a man over 45 with active or convalescent COVID-19. The chain employs TRBV2 and TRBJ2-5, with TRBD2 identical over 13 bases. The sample comprised peripheral blood. Written as DNA, the CDR3 is TGTGCCAGCAGTGGGCGAACTAGCGGGGGGGCCCTTGAGACCCAGTACTTC. As protein: CASSGRTSGGALETQYF.